This T cell receptor (beta chain) was profiled in a study of T cells in Graves' hyperthyroidism and ophthalmopathy. Study-wide results and caveats: Before onset, ophthalmopathy was predicted by the model a median roughly 6.4 months earlier.

There were TCR beta CDR3 regions amplified from RNA transcripts. In the first-round RT-PCR of the TCR CDR3, the HTBI primer set was used. TCRdb independently ran MiXCR on the multiplex PCR reads; one entry per CDR3 protein. This table holds 300,000 to 450,000 distinct CDR3 sequences, under 15% found once. In this sample, this clonotype turned up many times. Antigen: not known. CDR3 length: 15 amino acids. CDR1 is MDHEN, CDR2 SYDVKM, per germline. Trimming took 4 bases from V and 6 from J; bases not matched to a gene: 9. The sequence was obtained from a woman aged 25 to 39 with Graves' hyperthyroidism. The sample comprised blood. This rearrangement joins TRBV28 to TRBJ1-5; 7 bases fit TRBD1. The CDR3 sequence is CASSSTTGSSQPQHF. CDR3 coding DNA: TGTGCCAGCAGTTCCACGACAGGGTCGAGTCAGCCCCAGCATTTT.